This T cell receptor beta chain was documented in a study of T cell responses to AZD1222 COVID-19 vaccine. This clone was observed a single time. Libraries were prepared by immunoSEQ multiplex PCR; TCRdb keeps only in-frame clonotypes and omits some of them. Among approximately 130,000 clones listed, 80% to 90% were seen once. The clonotype was recovered from an adult who received the AZD1222 COVID-19 vaccine. Sample: peripheral blood, taken 28 days after the second AZD1222 dose.

In DNA form, the CDR3 reads TGTGCCTGGAGCATGGGACAGCTATACGAGCAGTACTTC. Translated, it gives CAWSMGQLYEQYF. The chain couples TRBV30 to TRBJ2-7, with TRBD1 identical over 7 bases. There are 13 residues in the CDR3. Trimming at V came to 3 bases and at J to 4 bases, leaving 6 bases not matched to a gene. The germline gives CDR1 GTSNPN, CDR2 SVGIG (reference sequence).